The clone carrying this T cell receptor (beta chain) was seen a few times. The CDR3 runs to 16 residues. V trimming: 3 bases; J trimming: 0 bases; junction bases outside the gene matches: 4. Germline V CDR1 and CDR2: SGHRS, YFSETQ. This sample was included in a study of early T cells in non-severe SARS-CoV-2 infection. cDNA molecules, individually, were tagged with unique molecular identifiers. TCRdb re-called the 5' RACE reads through MiXCR, storing one row per CDR3 protein. This sample carries 40,000 to 60,000 distinct CDR3 sequences, around 7.7% of them seen once, and the ten largest clones take 4.5% to 7%.

This chain joins TRBV5-1 and TRBJ1-5, with 9 nucleotides matching TRBD1. The sequence came from an adult who was a healthcare worker with PCR-confirmed SARS-CoV-2 infection or an uninfected control (not recorded which). Sequencing was performed on whole blood. The CDR3 spells CASSSGTGNSNQPQHF. In nucleotides, the CDR3 is TGCGCCAGCAGCTCCGGGACAGGGAATAGCAATCAGCCCCAGCATTTT.